The following is a T cell receptor (beta chain) sequence with its context. Its antigen is not identified. These data come from a study of OX40 agonist ivuxolimab in advanced cancers. Blood specimens came from baseline, cycle 4 day 1, and cycle 7 day 1. Assay used: immunoSEQ multiplex PCR; TCRdb lists only in-frame clones, some missing. Of roughly 80,000 clones listed, around nine tenths are singletons. V lost 4 bases and J lost 4, with 19 bases in between. Looked up from germline, CDR1 is KGHSH and CDR2 is LQKENI. The length of the CDR3 is 16 residues. Study-wide results and limits: At 0.1 to 3.0 mg/kg and by week 6, clonal expansion occurred in CD4+ and CD8+ blood T cells.

The material was CD4+ or CD8+ T cells sorted from blood, obtained in a trial of the OX40 agonist ivuxolimab. The J gene is TRBJ1-1, the V gene TRBV18, with a weak D call TRBD1 (5 bases). The origin of this receptor is an adult with an advanced solid tumor such as melanoma, head and neck, liver or kidney cancer. CDR3 residues: CASSLHAGSSGTEAFF. In nucleotides, the CDR3 is TGTGCCAGCTCACTCCACGCAGGGTCATCAGGCACTGAAGCTTTCTTT.